This TCR beta chain was recovered during a study of cytotoxic CD8 clonotypes in ibrutinib-treated CLL. About the research overall: Among responders, roughly 24 were partial and 2 complete; after median approximately 70 months, about 15 stayed remitted and roughly 12 progressed.

Profiling relied on immunoSEQ multiplex PCR, and the TCRdb table lists in-frame clones only, not all of them. This table holds some 120,000 clones, around four fifths found once. This sequence originates from a human donor with chronic lymphocytic leukemia. The sequencing here drew on PBMCs, taken after 24 months of ibrutinib treatment.

CDR3 DNA: TGTGCCAGTAGTATAGTCGGGACAGGGGACTCAACTAATGAAAAACTGTTTTTT. This encodes CASSIVGTGDSTNEKLFF. The V gene is TRBV19, the J gene TRBJ1-4; 10 bases map to TRBD1. Germline assignment: CDR1 LNHDA and CDR2 SQIVND (reference sequence). With V trimmed by 1 base and J by 0 bases, 5 bases remained unmatched. The CDR3 consists of 18 residues.